This T cell receptor beta chain was obtained from a study of human T cells and chemical hapten exposure. Described time point: patch test 2, 6 weeks after DPC sensitization. Treatment described: therapeutic diphenylcyclopropenone sensitization with weekly scalp DPC. TCRdb redid the calling of the RACE reads with MiXCR, one entry per CDR3 protein. Seen here are just over 350,000 distinct CDR3 sequences, under 6.5% observed once, and the top ten hold about 5%. In its sample, this clonotype was seen many times. Trimming pared 6 bases from V and 1 base from J, leaving 13 bases between. The germline gives CDR1 MNHEY, CDR2 SVGEGT. CDR3 length: 14 amino acids.

This receptor was taken from a woman aged 18-35 years with alopecia areata. Some clones in this sample may be carry-over from other donors' samples. The J gene is TRBJ2-7, the V gene TRBV6-2 or TRBV6-3, with D possibly TRBD1 on 6 matching bases. Material: whole blood, obtained in connection with sensitization to the hapten diphenylcyclopropenone (DPC). CDR3 region: CASRRTASSYEQYF. In DNA form, the CDR3 reads TGTGCCAGCAGGCGGACAGCCTCGTCCTACGAGCAGTACTTC.